Detailed here is one TCR beta chain. The antigen is undetermined. The sample comes from a study of cytomegalovirus exposure and HLA in healthy donors. Study details: Early release data held 85 million or so unique TCRs from HLA-typed donors. Study results and caveats: HLA allele associations emerged for around 15,000 TCR beta sequences in a later analysis, at 0.05 false discovery rate. DRB1 had the most TCR associations and HLA-C the fewest, a later analysis found, with rates varying by HLA locus. It was assumed in the presence/absence analyses that sequencing depth was roughly uniform across donors.

Deletions cut 0 bases from V and 4 bases from J, with 13 bases between. This CDR3 spans 16 amino acids. Per germline, CDR1 SGDLS and CDR2 YYNGEE. PCR was performed using 60 Vbeta and 13 Jbeta primers. The repertoire was sequenced with immunoSEQ multiplex PCR; TCRdb's copy has only in-frame clones and lacks some. The sample holds fewer than 250,000 clones, approximately 78% seen once. Material for sequencing was PBMCs. The receptor comes from a man aged 25 to 45 in good health and CMV-seronegative. This chain joins TRBV9 and TRBJ1-4, with D perhaps matching TRBD1 (6 bases). In DNA, the CDR3 is TGTGCCAGCAGCGTAGGGCCGGGACACATTAATGAAAAACTGTTTTTT. The encoded protein is CASSVGPGHINEKLFF.